This TCR beta chain was identified in a study of beta chain features in type 1 diabetes. V was shortened by 6 bases and J by 1 base, with 17 bases between the two germline ends. The germline CDR1 and CDR2 sequences are KGHSH and LQKENI. The CDR3 extends over 16 amino acids. Investigators reverse transcribed all isolated RNA, so they sequenced expressed TCRB transcripts. Sequencing used immunoSEQ multiplex PCR; TCRdb keeps in-frame clones, though not all of them. Of 200,000 to 250,000 clones listed, 25% to 30% were seen once; the top ten hold approximately 4%. This clone showed up just a few times. The chain combines TRBV18 with TRBJ2-3, with D tentatively TRBD2 (6 bases). The specimen sequenced was central memory CD4+ T cells from blood. This sequence originates from a man aged 25-40 years in good health. Here the CDR3 reads CASSPEAGYRTDTQYF. The CDR3 bases are TGTGCCAGCTCTCCTGAAGCGGGTTACCGCACAGATACGCAGTATTTT.